The clone carrying this TCR beta chain has a count of ten or more. The antigen remains unidentified. This CDR3 is built from 14 residues. Germline loops: CDR1 SGHTA, CDR2 FQGTGA. Trimming left V 5 bases short and J 4 bases short, with 14 bases between. Study findings and constraints: Tumor Treg TCRs overlapped most with tumor naive CD4+ cells. Larger-cohort validation covered only one TCR beta V-J rearrangement. The TCR gene usage of tumor memory CD4+ T cells clustered together with blood and lymph node memory CD4+ cells and with lymph node naive CD4+ cells.

Full-length variable regions came from constant-region reverse primers plus semi-nested Nested Universal Primer A PCR. Using its own MiXCR run on the 5' RACE reads, TCRdb lists one record per CDR3 protein. This sample has some 44,000 distinct CDR3 sequences, with approximately 28% found just once. Source material: tumor-infiltrating memory CD4+ T cells sorted from the breast tumor. This sample's subset: memory CD4+ T cells, CD4+CD45RO+CD25-. The sequence was collected from a female donor with breast cancer. This rearrangement joins TRBV7-3 to TRBJ1-1; D is perhaps TRBD1 (5 bases). The CDR3 DNA sequence: TGTGCCAGCAGCCCGTACCCGGGGGTCACTGAAGCTTTCTTT. It yields the protein CASSPYPGVTEAFF.